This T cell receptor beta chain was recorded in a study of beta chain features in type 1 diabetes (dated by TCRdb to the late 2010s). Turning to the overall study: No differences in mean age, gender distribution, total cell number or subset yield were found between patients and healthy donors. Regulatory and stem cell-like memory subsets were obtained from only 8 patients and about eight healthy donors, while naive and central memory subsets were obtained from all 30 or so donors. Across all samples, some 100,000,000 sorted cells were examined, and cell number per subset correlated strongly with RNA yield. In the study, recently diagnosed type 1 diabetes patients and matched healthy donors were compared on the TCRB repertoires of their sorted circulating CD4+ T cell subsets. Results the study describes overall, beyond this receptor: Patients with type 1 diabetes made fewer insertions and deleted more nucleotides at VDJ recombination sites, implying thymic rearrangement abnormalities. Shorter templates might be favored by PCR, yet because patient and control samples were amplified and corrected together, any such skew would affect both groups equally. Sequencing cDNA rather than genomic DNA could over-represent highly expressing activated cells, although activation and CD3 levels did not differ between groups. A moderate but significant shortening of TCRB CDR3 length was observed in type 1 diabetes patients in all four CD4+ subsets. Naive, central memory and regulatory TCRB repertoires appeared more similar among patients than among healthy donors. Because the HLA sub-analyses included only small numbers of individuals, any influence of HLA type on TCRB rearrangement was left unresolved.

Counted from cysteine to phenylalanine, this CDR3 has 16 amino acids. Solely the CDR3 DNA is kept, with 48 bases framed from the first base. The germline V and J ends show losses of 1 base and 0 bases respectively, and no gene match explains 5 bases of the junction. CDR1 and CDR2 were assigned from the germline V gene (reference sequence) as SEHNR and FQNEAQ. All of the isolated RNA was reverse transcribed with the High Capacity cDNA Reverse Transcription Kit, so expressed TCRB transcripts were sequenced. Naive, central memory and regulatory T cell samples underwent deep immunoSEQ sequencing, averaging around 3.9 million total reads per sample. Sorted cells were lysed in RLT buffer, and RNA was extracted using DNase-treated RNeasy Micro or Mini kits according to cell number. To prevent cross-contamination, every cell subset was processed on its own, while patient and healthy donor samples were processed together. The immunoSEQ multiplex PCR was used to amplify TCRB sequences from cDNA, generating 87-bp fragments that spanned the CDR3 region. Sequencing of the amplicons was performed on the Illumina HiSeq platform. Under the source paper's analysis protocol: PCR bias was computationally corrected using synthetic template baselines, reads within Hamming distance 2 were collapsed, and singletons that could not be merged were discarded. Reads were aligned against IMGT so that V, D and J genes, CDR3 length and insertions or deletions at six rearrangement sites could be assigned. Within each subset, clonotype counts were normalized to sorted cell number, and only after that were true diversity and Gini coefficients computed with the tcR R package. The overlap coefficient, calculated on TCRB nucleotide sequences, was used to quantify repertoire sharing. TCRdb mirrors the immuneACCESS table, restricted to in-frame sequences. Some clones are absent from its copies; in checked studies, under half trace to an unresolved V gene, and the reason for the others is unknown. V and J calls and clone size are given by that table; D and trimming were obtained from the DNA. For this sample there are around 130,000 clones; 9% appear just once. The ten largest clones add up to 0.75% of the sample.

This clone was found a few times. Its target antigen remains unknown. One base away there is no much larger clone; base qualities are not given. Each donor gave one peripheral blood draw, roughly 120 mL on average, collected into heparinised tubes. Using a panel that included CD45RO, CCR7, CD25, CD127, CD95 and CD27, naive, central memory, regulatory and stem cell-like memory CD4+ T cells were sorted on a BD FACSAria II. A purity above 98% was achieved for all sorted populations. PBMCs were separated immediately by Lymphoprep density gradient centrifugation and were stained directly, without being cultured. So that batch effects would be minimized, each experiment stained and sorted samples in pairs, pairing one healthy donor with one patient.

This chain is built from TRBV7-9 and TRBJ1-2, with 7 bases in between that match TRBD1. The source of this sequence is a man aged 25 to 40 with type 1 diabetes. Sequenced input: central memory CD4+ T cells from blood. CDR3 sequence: CASSLVAGTANYGYTF. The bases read TGTGCCAGCAGCTTAGTTGCCGGGACAGCTAACTATGGCTACACCTTC.